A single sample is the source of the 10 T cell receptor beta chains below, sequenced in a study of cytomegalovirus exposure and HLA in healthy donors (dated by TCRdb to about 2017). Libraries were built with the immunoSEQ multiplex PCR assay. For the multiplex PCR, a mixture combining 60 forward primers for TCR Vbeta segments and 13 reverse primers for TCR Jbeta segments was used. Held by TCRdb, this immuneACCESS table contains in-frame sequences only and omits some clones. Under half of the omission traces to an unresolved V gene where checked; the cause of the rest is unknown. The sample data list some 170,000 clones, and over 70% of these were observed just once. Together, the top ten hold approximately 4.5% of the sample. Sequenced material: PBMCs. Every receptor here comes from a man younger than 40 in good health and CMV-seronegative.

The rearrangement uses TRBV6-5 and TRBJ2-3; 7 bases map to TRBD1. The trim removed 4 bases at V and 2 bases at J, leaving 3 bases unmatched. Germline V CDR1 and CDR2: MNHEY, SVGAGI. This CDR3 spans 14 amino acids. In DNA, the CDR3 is TGTGCCAGCAGTTTCGGGACAGCCACAGATACGCAGTATTTT. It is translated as CASSFGTATDTQYF.

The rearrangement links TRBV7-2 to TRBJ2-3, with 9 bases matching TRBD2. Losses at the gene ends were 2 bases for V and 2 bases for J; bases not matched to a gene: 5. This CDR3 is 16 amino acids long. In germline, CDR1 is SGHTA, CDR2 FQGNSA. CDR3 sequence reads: CASSLRLAGPTDTQYF. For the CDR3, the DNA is TGTGCCAGCAGCTTAAGGCTAGCGGGACCCACAGATACGCAGTATTTT.

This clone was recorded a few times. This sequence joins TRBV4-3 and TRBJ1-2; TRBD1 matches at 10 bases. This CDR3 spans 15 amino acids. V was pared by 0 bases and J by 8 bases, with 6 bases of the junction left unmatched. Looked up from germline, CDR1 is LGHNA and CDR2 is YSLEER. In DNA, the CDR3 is TGCGCCAGCAGCCAAGATGAGGGACAGGGGCGCGGCTACACCTTC. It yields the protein CASSQDEGQGRGYTF.

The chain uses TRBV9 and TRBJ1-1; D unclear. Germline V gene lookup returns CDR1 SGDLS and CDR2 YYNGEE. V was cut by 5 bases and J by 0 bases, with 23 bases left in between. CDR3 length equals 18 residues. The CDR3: CASRGRTPLAQMNTEAFF. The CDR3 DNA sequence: TGTGCCAGCAGGGGTAGGACGCCGCTAGCCCAGATGAACACTGAAGCTTTCTTT.

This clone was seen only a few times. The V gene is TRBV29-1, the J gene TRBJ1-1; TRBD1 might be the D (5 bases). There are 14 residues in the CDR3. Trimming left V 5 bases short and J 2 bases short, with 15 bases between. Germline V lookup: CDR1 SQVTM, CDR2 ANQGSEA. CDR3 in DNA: TGCAGCGTTCTAACAGGTTTCGGAAACACTGAAGCTTTCTTT. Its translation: CSVLTGFGNTEAFF.

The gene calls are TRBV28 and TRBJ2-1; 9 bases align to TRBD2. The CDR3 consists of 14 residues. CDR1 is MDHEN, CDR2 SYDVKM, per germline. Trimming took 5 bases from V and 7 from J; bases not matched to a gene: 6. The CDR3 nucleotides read TGTGCCAGCAGTCCCCCGGCGGGAGGGAATGAGCAGTTCTTC. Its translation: CASSPPAGGNEQFF.

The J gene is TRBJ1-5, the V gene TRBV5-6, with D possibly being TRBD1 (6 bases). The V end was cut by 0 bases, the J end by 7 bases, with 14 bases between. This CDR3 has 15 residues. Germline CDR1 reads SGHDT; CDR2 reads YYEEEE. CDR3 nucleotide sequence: TGTGCCAGCAGCTTGGGCAGGGGTTGGACGCAGCCCCAGCATTTT. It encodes CASSLGRGWTQPQHF.

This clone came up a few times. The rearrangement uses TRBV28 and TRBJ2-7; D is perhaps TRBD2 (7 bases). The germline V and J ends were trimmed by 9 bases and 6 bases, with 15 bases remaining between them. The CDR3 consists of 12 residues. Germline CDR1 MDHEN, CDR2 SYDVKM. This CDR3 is CASAQGGGEQYF. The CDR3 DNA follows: TGTGCCAGTGCCCAGGGAGGGGGCGAGCAGTACTTC.

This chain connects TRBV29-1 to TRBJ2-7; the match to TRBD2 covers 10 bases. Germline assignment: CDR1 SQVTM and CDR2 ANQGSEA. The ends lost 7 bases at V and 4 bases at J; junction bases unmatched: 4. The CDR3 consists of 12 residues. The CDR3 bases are TGCAGCGCCAGACTAGCGGGTTACGAGCAGTACTTC. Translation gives CSARLAGYEQYF.

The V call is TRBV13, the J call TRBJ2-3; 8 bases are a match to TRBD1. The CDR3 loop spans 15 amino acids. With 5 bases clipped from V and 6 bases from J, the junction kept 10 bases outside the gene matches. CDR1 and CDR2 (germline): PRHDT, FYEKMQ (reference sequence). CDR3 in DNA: TGTGCCAGCAGCCTGTGGACAGGGCTAAATGATACGCAGTATTTT. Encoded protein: CASSLWTGLNDTQYF.